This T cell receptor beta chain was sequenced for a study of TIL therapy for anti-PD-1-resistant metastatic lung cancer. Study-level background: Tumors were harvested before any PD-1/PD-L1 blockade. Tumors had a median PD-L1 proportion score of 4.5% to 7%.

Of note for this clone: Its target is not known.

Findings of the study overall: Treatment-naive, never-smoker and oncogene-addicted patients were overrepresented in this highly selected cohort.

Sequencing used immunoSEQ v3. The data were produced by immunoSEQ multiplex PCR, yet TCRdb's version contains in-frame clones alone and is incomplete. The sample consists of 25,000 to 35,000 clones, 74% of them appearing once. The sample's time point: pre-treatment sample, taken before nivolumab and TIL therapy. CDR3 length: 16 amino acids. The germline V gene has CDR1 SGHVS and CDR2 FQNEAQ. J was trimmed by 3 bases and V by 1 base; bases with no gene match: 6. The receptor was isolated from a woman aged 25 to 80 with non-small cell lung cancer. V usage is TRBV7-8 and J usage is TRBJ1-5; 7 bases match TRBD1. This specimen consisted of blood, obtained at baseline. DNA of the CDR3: TGTGCCAGCAGCTTAGAAGCAGGGGGTTCCAATCAGCCCCAGCATTTT. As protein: CASSLEAGGSNQPQHF.